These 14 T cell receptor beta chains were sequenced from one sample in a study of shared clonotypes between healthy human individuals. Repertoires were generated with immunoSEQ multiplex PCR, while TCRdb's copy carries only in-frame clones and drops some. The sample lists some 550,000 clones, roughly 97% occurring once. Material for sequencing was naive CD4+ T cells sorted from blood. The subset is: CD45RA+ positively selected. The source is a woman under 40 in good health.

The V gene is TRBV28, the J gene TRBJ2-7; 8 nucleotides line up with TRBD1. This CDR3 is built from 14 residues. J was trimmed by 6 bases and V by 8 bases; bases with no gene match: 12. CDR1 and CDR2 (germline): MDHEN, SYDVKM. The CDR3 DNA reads TGTGCCAGCCGACAGGGGCCAGGGGCTGGCGAGCAGTACTTC. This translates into CASRQGPGAGEQYF.

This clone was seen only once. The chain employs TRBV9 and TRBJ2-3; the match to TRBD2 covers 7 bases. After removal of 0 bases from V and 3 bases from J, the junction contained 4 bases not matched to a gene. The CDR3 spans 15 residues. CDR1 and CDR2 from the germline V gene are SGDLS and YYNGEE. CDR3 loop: CASSVGISGTDTQYF. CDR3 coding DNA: TGTGCCAGCAGCGTAGGAATTAGCGGGACAGATACGCAGTATTTT.

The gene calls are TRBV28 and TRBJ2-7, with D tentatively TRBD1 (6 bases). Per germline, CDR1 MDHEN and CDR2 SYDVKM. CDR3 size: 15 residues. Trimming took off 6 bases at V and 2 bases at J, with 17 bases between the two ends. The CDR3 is CASSPVWTAPYEQYF. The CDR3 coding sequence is TGTGCCAGCAGCCCAGTCTGGACAGCACCCTACGAGCAGTACTTC.

The CDR3 is CASSHPTGDDFQEQYF. DNA of the CDR3: TGTGCCAGCAGTCATCCTACGGGGGATGATTTTCAGGAGCAGTACTTC. The genes are TRBV7-8 and TRBJ2-7, with D possibly being TRBD2 (6 bases). The CDR3 contains 16 residues. Germline CDR1 SGHVS, CDR2 FQNEAQ. The V end was cut by 6 bases, the J end by 7 bases, with 25 bases between.

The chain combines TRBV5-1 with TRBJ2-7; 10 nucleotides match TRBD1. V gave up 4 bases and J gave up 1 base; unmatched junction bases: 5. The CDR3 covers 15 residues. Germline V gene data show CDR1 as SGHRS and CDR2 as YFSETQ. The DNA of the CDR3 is TGCGCCAGCAGCCCCTGGGACAGGGGTTCCTACGAGCAGTACTTC. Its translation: CASSPWDRGSYEQYF.

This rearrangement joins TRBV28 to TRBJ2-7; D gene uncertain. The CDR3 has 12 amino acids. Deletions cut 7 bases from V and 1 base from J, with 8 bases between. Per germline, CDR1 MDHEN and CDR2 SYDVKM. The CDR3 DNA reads TGTGCCAGCATGGGTTTATCCTACGAGCAGTACTTC. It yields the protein CASMGLSYEQYF.

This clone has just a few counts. CDR3 amino acids: CASSLWGDGYTF. CDR3 coding DNA: TGTGCCAGCAGCTTATGGGGGGATGGCTACACCTTC. The chain uses TRBV7-6 and TRBJ1-2, with D tentatively TRBD1 (5 bases). This CDR3 is 12 amino acids long. Trimming stripped 2 bases from V and 6 bases from J, with 7 bases between. Germline values: CDR1 SGHVS, CDR2 FNYEAQ.

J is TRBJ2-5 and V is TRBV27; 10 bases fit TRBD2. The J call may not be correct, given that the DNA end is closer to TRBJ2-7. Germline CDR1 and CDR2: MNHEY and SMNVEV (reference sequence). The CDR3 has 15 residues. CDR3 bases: TGTGCCAGCAGTGCTCTAGCGGGAGTGATCTACGAGCAGTACTTC. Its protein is CASSALAGVIYEQYF.

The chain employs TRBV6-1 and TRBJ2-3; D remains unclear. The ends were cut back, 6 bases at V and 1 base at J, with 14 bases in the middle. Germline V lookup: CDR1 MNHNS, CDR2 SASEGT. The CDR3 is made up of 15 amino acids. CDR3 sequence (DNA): TGTGCCAGCAGCCAACCAGGCTTGGGCACAGATACGCAGTATTTT. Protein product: CASSQPGLGTDTQYF.

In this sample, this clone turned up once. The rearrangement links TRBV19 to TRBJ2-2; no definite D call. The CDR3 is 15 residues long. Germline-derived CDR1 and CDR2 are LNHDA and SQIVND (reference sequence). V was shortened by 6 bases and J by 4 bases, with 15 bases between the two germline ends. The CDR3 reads CASRKPAAPTGELFF. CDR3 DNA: TGTGCCAGTAGGAAGCCCGCGGCTCCCACCGGGGAGCTGTTTTTT. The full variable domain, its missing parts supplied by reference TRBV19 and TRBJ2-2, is DGGITQSPKYLFRKEGQNVTLSCEQNLNHDAMYWYRQDPGQGLRLIYYSQIVNDFQKGDIAEGYSVSREKKESFPLTVTSAQKNPTAFYLCASRKPAAPTGELFFGEGSRLTVL.

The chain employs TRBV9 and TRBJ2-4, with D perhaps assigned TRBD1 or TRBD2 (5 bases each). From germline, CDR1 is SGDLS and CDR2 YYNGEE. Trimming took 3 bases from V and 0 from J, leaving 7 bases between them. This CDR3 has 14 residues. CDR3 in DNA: TGTGCCAGCAGCGGTGGGACAGCCAAAAACATTCAGTACTTC. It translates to CASSGGTAKNIQYF.

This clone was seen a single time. This CDR3 is CASSFLSAGGLTDTQYF. The CDR3 DNA sequence: TGTGCCAGCAGCTTCCTCTCAGCGGGAGGACTCACAGATACGCAGTATTTT. J is TRBJ2-3 and V is TRBV5-6, with 9 bases fitting TRBD2. The J segment lost 2 bases and the V segment lost 2 bases, leaving 9 bases of the junction unmatched. This CDR3 spans 17 amino acids. From germline, CDR1 is SGHDT and CDR2 YYEEEE.

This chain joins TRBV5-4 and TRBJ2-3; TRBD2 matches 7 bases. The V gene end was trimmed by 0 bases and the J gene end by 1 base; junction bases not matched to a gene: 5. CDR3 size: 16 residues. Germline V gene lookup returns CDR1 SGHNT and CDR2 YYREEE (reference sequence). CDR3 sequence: CASSLGGAGRTDTQYF. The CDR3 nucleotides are TGTGCCAGCAGCTTGGGCGGAGCGGGACGCACAGATACGCAGTATTTT.

CDR3 sequence (DNA): TGTGCCAGCAGTTCGGTGGGGCTCCCTAATGAAAAACTGTTTTTT. Its translation is CASSSVGLPNEKLFF. The chain combines TRBV28 with TRBJ1-4, with TRBD1 as a possible D gene (5 bases). Trimming cost V 4 bases and J 3 bases, with 12 bases left between them. This CDR3 is 15 amino acids long. CDR1 is MDHEN, CDR2 SYDVKM, per germline.